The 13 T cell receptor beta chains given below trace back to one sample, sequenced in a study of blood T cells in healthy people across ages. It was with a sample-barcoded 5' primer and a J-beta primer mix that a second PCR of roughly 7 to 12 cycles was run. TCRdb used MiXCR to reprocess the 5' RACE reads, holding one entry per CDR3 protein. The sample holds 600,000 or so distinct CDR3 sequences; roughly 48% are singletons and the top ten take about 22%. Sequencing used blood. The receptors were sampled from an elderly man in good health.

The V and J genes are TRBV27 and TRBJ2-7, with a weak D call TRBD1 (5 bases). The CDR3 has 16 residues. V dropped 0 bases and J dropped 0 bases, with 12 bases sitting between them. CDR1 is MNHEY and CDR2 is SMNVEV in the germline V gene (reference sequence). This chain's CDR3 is CASSLSSGQFSYEQYF. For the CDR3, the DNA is TGTGCCAGCAGTTTATCGTCCGGACAATTCTCCTACGAGCAGTACTTC.

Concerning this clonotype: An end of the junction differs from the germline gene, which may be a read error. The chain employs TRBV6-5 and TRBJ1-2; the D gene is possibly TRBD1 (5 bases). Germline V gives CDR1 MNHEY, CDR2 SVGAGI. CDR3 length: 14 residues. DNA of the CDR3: TGTGCCAGCAGAGGGGCCGGGACCAACTCTGGCTACACCTTC. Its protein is CASRGAGTNSGYTF.

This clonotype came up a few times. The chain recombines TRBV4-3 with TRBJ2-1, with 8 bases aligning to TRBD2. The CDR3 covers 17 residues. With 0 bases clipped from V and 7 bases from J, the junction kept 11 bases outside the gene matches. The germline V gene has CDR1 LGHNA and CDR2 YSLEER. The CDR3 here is CASSQDLSGGGWNEQFF. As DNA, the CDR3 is TGCGCCAGCAGCCAAGACCTAAGCGGGGGAGGTTGGAATGAGCAGTTCTTC.

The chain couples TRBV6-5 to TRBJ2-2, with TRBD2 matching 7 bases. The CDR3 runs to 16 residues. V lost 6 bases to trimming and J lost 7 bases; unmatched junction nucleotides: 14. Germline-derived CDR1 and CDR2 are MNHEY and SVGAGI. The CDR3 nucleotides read TGTGCCAGCAGACCCGCCGGGGGGTATGTGATCGGGGAGCTGTTTTTT. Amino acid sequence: CASRPAGGYVIGELFF.

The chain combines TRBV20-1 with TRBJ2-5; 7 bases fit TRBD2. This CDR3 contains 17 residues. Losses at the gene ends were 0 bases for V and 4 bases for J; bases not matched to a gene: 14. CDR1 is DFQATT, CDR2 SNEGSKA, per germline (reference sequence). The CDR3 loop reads CSARDRRGLVGLETQYF. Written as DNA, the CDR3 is TGCAGTGCTAGAGATCGACGCGGACTAGTGGGTTTAGAGACCCAGTACTTC.

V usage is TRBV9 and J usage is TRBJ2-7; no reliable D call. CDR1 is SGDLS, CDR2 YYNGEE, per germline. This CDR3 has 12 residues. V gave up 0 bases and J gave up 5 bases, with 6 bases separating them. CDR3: CASSVDRDEQYF. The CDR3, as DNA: TGTGCCAGCAGCGTAGATAGAGACGAGCAGTACTTC.

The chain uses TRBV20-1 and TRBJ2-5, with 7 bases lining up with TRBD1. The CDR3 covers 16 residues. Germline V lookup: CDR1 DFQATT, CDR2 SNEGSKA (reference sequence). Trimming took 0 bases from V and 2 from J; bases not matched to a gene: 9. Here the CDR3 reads CSARDWIRQGQETQYF. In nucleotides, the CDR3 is TGCAGTGCTAGAGATTGGATTCGACAGGGACAAGAGACCCAGTACTTC.

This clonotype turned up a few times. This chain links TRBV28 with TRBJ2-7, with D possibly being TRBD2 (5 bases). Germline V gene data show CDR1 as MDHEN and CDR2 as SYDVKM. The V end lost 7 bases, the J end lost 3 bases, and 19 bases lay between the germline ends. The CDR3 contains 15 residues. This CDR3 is CASTGLAGARYEQYF. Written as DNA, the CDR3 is TGTGCCAGCACCGGATTGGCGGGCGCCCGCTACGAGCAGTACTTC.

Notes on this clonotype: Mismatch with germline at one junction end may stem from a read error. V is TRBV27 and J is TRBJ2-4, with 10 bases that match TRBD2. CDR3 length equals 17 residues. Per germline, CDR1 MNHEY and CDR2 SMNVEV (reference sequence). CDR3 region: CAGSSGQTSGRTYVQYF. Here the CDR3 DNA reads TGTGCCGGCAGCTCCGGCCAGACTAGCGGGCGAACCTACGTGCAGTACTTC.

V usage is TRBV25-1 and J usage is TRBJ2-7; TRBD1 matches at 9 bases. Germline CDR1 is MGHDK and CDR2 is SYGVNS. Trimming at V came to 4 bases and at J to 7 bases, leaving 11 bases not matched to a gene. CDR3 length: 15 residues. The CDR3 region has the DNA TGTGCCAGCAGTGCGGGACAGGGCCCTCGTCTTGAGCAGTACTTC. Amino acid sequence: CASSAGQGPRLEQYF.

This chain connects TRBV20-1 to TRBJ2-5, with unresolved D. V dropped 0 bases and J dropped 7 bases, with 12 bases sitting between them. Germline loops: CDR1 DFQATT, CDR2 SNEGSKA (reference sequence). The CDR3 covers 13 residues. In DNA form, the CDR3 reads TGCAGTGCTAGAGAGTGGTTAGCAGGGACCCAGTACTTC. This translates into CSAREWLAGTQYF.

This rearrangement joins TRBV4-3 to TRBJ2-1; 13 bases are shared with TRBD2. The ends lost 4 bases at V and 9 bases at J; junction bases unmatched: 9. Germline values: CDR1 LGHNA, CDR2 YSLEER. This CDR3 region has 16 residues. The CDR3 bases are TGCGCCAGCAGCCGAGAACTAGCGGGGGGGCCGGGTGAGCAGTTCTTC. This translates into CASSRELAGGPGEQFF.

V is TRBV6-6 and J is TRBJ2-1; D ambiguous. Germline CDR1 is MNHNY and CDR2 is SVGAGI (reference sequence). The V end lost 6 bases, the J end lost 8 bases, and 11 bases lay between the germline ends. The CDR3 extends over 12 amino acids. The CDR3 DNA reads TGTGCCAGCAGGTACCCGGAGTATGAGCAGTTCTTC. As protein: CASRYPEYEQFF.